This passage covers 9 T cell receptor beta chains from one sample sequenced in a study of beta chain features in type 1 diabetes. Reverse transcription of all isolated RNA meant that expressed TCRB transcripts were sequenced. Produced via immunoSEQ multiplex PCR; TCRdb's table is partial and in-frame only. The repertoire holds around 350,000 clones, with approximately 12% as singletons. The sequencing sample was made of naive CD4+ T cells from blood. The receptors were gathered from a man between 18 and 29 years old in good health.

The V call is TRBV7-3, the J call TRBJ2-1; 7 bases align to TRBD2. The length of the CDR3 is 15 residues. Germline lookup yields CDR1 SGHTA and CDR2 FQGTGA. V lost 5 bases and J lost 3; bases outside the gene matches: 7. CDR3 DNA sequence: TGTGCCAGCAGCCCCTCCCGGGGGGTCTACAATGAGCAGTTCTTC. It yields the protein CASSPSRGVYNEQFF. Full variable domain (missing parts from reference TRBV7-3 and TRBJ2-1): GAGVSQTPSNKVTEKGKYVELRCDPISGHTALYWYRQSLGQGPEFLIYFQGTGAADDSGLPNDRFFAVRPEGSVSTLKIQRTERGDSAVYLCASSPSRGVYNEQFFGPGTRLTVL.

This clone was recorded a few times. The chain has TRBV23-1 and TRBJ2-7, with D perhaps TRBD1 (6 bases). TRBV23-1 is an ORF for which the function is uncertain. The CDR3 runs to 16 residues. The germline V and J ends were trimmed by 5 bases and 4 bases, with 21 bases remaining between them. The CDR3 spells CASSKLQGPKPYEQYF. DNA of the CDR3: TGCGCCAGCAGTAAACTACAGGGCCCCAAACCGTACGAGCAGTACTTC.

The rearrangement links TRBV5-1 to TRBJ2-3, with 8 bases fitting TRBD1. The junction had 1 base not matched to a gene; V was cut back by 0 bases and J by 4 bases. Germline V lookup: CDR1 SGHRS, CDR2 YFSETQ. This CDR3 contains 14 residues. CDR3 sequence: CASSLEQGADTQYF. The CDR3 coding sequence is TGCGCCAGCAGCTTGGAACAGGGGGCAGATACGCAGTATTTT.

This clone has a handful of counts. The rearrangement joins TRBV9 to TRBJ2-2, with TRBD2 matching 9 bases. In germline, CDR1 is SGDLS, CDR2 YYNGEE. Trimming removed 2 bases from V and 5 bases from J; junction bases left unmatched: 4. The CDR3 covers 15 residues. The CDR3 spells CASSVMRGGTGELFF. Written as DNA, the CDR3 is TGTGCCAGCAGCGTTATGCGGGGGGGTACCGGGGAGCTGTTTTTT.

The chain recombines TRBV10-3 with TRBJ2-5; D is unresolved. Germline CDR1 ENHRY, CDR2 SYGVKD. V was cut by 3 bases and J by 5 bases, with 7 bases left in between. The CDR3 has 12 residues. CDR3 in DNA: TGTGCCATCAGTGAATCGGTGGAGACCCAGTACTTC. Its translation is CAISESVETQYF.

The CDR3 spells CASSERDRGRGNGYTF. In DNA, the CDR3 is TGTGCCAGCAGTGAACGCGACAGGGGGCGAGGGAATGGCTACACCTTC. The V call is TRBV2, the J call TRBJ1-2; 10 positions match TRBD1. V was pared by 2 bases and J by 6 bases, with 9 bases of the junction left unmatched. The CDR3 is 16 amino acids. Germline V gene data show CDR1 as SNHLY and CDR2 as FYNNEI.

This clone was detected a few times. The chain combines TRBV5-1 with TRBJ2-6; 8 bases are shared with TRBD1. Germline-derived CDR1 and CDR2 are SGHRS and YFSETQ. The V segment lost 4 bases and the J segment 1 base; nucleotides outside the gene matches: 1. The CDR3 has 15 residues. Here the CDR3 DNA reads TGCGCCAGCAGCCGGACAGGGTCTGGGGCCAACGTCCTGACTTTC. The encoded protein is CASSRTGSGANVLTF. Drawing the rest from reference TRBV5-1 and TRBJ2-6, the complete variable domain is KAGVTQTPRYLIKTRGQQVTLSCSPISGHRSVSWYQQTPGQGLQFLFEYFSETQRNKGNFPGRFSGRQFSNSRSEMNVSTLELGDSALYLCASSRTGSGANVLTFGAGSRLTVL.

V gene TRBV19 combines with J gene TRBJ1-2, with D tentatively TRBD1 (5 bases). Trimming removed 7 bases from V and 6 bases from J, with 21 bases in between. This CDR3 comprises 15 residues. CDR1 and CDR2 (germline): LNHDA, SQIVND (reference sequence). CDR3 protein: CASTQSRGSWDGYTF. The CDR3, as DNA: TGTGCCAGTACCCAAAGCCGGGGGTCGTGGGATGGCTACACCTTC. The complete variable domain, with remaining parts taken from reference TRBV19 and TRBJ1-2, reads DGGITQSPKYLFRKEGQNVTLSCEQNLNHDAMYWYRQDPGQGLRLIYYSQIVNDFQKGDIAEGYSVSREKKESFPLTVTSAQKNPTAFYLCASTQSRGSWDGYTFGSGTRLTVV.

This clone was detected only a few times. The chain carries TRBV19 and TRBJ1-5, with D maybe TRBD1 (5 bases). The CDR3 extends over 14 amino acids. Germline CDR1 and CDR2: LNHDA and SQIVND (reference sequence). V was shortened by 10 bases and J by 6 bases, with 19 bases between the two germline ends. CDR3 region: CATKQGGNIQPQHF. The CDR3 nucleotides read TGTGCCACAAAGCAGGGAGGGAATATTCAGCCCCAGCATTTT.